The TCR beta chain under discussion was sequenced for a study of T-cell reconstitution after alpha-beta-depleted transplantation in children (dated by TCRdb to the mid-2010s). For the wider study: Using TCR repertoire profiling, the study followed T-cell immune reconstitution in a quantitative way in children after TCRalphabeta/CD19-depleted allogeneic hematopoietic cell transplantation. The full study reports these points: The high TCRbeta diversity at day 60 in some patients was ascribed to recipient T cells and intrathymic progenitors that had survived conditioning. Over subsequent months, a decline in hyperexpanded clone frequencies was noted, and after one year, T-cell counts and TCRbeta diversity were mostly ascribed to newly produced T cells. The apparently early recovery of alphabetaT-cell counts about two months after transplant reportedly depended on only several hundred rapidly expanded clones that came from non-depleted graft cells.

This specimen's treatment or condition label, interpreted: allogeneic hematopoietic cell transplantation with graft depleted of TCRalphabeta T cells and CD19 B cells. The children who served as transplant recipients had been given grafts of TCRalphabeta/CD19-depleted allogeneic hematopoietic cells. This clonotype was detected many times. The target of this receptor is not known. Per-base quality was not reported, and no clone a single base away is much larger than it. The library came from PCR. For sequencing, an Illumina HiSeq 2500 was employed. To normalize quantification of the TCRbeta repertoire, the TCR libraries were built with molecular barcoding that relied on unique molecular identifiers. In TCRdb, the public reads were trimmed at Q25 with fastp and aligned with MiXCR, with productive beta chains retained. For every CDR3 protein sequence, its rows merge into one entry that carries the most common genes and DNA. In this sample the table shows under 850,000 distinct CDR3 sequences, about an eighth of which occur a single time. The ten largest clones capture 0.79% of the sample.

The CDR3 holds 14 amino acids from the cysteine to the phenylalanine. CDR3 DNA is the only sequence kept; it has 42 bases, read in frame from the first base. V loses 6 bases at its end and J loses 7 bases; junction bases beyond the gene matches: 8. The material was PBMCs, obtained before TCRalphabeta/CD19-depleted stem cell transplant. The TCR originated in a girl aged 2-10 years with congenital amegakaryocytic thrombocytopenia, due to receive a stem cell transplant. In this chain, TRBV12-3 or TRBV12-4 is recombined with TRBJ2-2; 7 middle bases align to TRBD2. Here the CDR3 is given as CASRGGSGFGELFF. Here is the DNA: TGTGCCAGCAGGGGCGGGAGCGGGTTCGGGGAGCTGTTTTTT.